What follows are 21 T cell receptor beta chains derived from one specimen sequenced in a study of post-analysis software for immune sequencing data. Study findings and constraints: About 5 TRBV segments, including TRBV5-6, TRBV5-1 and TRBV20-1, were more frequent in patients than controls.

These receptors have no identified antigens. TCR beta cDNA libraries included unique molecular identifiers. TCRdb called the PCR reads again in MiXCR, with one record for every CDR3 protein. The data contain roughly 870,000 distinct CDR3 sequences, about 50% of them seen just once; the ten biggest clones take up approximately 4.5%. The sample taken for sequencing was blood. The receptors stem from a girl aged 5 to 17 with multiple sclerosis.

The sample holds a few counts of this clonotype. The V and J genes are TRBV11-1 and TRBJ2-5, with TRBD2 matching 10 bases. The J call is doubtful: the DNA matches TRBJ2-7 better. The CDR3 contains 15 residues. Germline V gene sequence: CDR1 SGHAT, CDR2 FQDESV (reference sequence). This CDR3 reads CASSALGTSVYEQYF. The CDR3 nucleotides read TGTGCCAGCAGCGCCTTAGGGACTAGCGTCTACGAGCAGTACTTC.

The chain has TRBV2 and TRBJ2-3; perhaps TRBD2 as D (6 bases). Germline V gene lookup returns CDR1 SNHLY and CDR2 FYNNEI. The CDR3 loop spans 15 amino acids. V was clipped by 4 bases and J by 4 bases, with 15 bases between them. CDR3 protein: CASSGGTSAADTQYF. CDR3 bases: TGTGCCAGCAGTGGCGGGACTTCCGCGGCAGATACGCAGTATTTT. Together with reference TRBV2 and TRBJ2-3, the CDR3 gives the full variable domain: EPEVTQTPSHQVTQMGQEVILRCVPISNHLYFYWYRQILGQKVEFLVSFYNNEISEKSEIFDDQFSVERPDGSNFTLKIRSTKLEDSAMYFCASSGGTSAADTQYFGPGTRLTVL.

V and J are TRBV10-3 and TRBJ1-2; 9 bases fit TRBD1. V trimming: 6 bases; J trimming: 4 bases; junction bases outside the gene matches: 6. The CDR3 is 14 residues long. Germline CDR1 is ENHRY and CDR2 is SYGVKD. Written as DNA, the CDR3 is TGTGCCATCAGAGACCCGGGACAGGGCTATGGCTACACCTTC. Residues: CAIRDPGQGYGYTF.

The chain employs TRBV29-1 and TRBJ1-5, with D unresolved. The CDR3 spans 13 residues. Germline V gene lookup returns CDR1 SQVTM and CDR2 ANQGSEA. The V gene lost 2 bases and the J gene lost 2 bases, with 7 bases spanning the gap. The CDR3 DNA is TGCAGCGTTGAAACTGCTCGCAATCAGCCCCAGCATTTT. It translates to CSVETARNQPQHF.

The V and J genes are TRBV12-3 or TRBV12-4 and TRBJ2-3; no clear D gene. The V gene lost 8 bases and the J gene lost 4 bases, with 16 bases spanning the gap. This CDR3 comprises 14 residues. CDR3 sequence reads: CASGVTVGPDTQYF. CDR3 DNA sequence: TGTGCCAGCGGAGTGACCGTCGGTCCAGATACGCAGTATTTT.

In its sample, this clonotype was seen a few times. The V gene is TRBV7-6, the J gene TRBJ2-6; D is unresolved. This CDR3 spans 12 amino acids. In germline, CDR1 is SGHVS, CDR2 FNYEAQ. V lost 8 bases and J lost 4, with 6 bases in between. The CDR3 nucleotides read TGTGCCAGCGTGGGGGGGGCCAACGTCCTGACTTTC. As protein: CASVGGANVLTF.

This chain uses TRBV3-1 with TRBJ1-2; D is undetermined. In germline, CDR1 is LGHDT, CDR2 YNNKEL (reference sequence). There are 15 residues in the CDR3. With 1 base removed from V and 3 bases from J, the gap between germline ends came to 12 bases. CDR3 loop: CASSQGPKPYYGYTF. DNA of the CDR3: TGTGCCAGCAGCCAAGGCCCTAAGCCTTACTATGGCTACACCTTC.

The CDR3 bases are TGCAGTGCAGAAGGCAGGGGGAATCTTGGCACAGATACGCAGTATTTT. Translation: CSAEGRGNLGTDTQYF. This chain links TRBV20-1 with TRBJ2-3; TRBD1 matches at 7 bases. The germline V gene encodes CDR1 DFQATT and CDR2 SNEGSKA (reference sequence). The CDR3 totals 16 residues. V lost 6 bases, J lost 1 base, and 13 bases stayed unmatched.

This sequence joins TRBV29-1 and TRBJ2-1, with a tentative D call TRBD2 (6 bases). The CDR3 totals 13 residues. The V gene's germline CDR1 is SQVTM and CDR2 ANQGSEA. Trimming removed 8 bases at V and 7 bases at J, with 18 bases between. The CDR3 is CSSWGEVANEQFF. The CDR3 nucleotides read TGCAGCTCATGGGGGGAGGTGGCTAATGAGCAGTTCTTC.

This clonotype was observed a handful of times. The rearrangement links TRBV7-3 to TRBJ2-1; 7 bases line up with TRBD2. The CDR3 sequence is 15 residues long. The V gene end was trimmed by 5 bases and the J gene end by 9 bases; junction bases not matched to a gene: 13. Germline V gives CDR1 SGHTA, CDR2 FQGTGA. CDR3 coding DNA: TGTGCCAGCAGCGAATGGGGACTACCAGACGGTGAGCAGTTCTTC. Translated: CASSEWGLPDGEQFF.

The chain combines TRBV20-1 with TRBJ1-1, with 8 bases that match TRBD1. Germline loops: CDR1 DFQATT, CDR2 SNEGSKA (reference sequence). The CDR3 totals 15 residues. The trim removed 1 base at V and 4 bases at J, leaving 8 bases unmatched. This CDR3 reads CSARVSDDRGTEAFF. For the CDR3, the DNA is TGCAGTGCTAGAGTTTCAGACGACAGGGGCACTGAAGCTTTCTTT.

This chain links TRBV20-1 with TRBJ1-2; no firm D call. The germline CDR1 and CDR2 sequences are DFQATT and SNEGSKA (reference sequence). V was pared by 5 bases and J by 6 bases, with 13 bases between. The CDR3 is 12 residues long. The CDR3 sequence: CSASLWEDGYTF. In DNA form, the CDR3 reads TGCAGTGCTTCACTCTGGGAGGATGGCTACACCTTC.

CDR3 amino acids: CASSMSGGRSNEQFF. As DNA, the CDR3 is TGTGCCAGTAGTATGTCAGGCGGACGTAGCAATGAGCAGTTCTTC. The rearrangement joins TRBV19 to TRBJ2-1; D uncertain. CDR3 size: 15 residues. Trimming stripped 3 bases from V and 6 bases from J, with 15 bases between. Germline CDR1 is LNHDA and CDR2 is SQIVND (reference sequence). Together with reference TRBV19 and TRBJ2-1, the CDR3 gives the full variable domain: DGGITQSPKYLFRKEGQNVTLSCEQNLNHDAMYWYRQDPGQGLRLIYYSQIVNDFQKGDIAEGYSVSREKKESFPLTVTSAQKNPTAFYLCASSMSGGRSNEQFFGPGTRLTVL.

The V gene is TRBV29-1, the J gene TRBJ2-7, with D perhaps TRBD1 (6 bases). Germline V gene sequence: CDR1 SQVTM, CDR2 ANQGSEA. CDR3 length: 13 residues. Between the trimmed V and J ends, which lost 2 bases and 5 bases, there was a span of 13 bases. This CDR3 is CSVESPGVHEQYF. Written as DNA, the CDR3 is TGCAGCGTTGAATCCCCAGGGGTCCACGAGCAGTACTTC.

There are a few counts of this clonotype. The rearrangement uses TRBV5-1 and TRBJ2-1; no clear D. CDR1 and CDR2 (germline): SGHRS, YFSETQ. CDR3 size: 14 residues. Trimming took 0 bases from V and 5 from J, leaving 9 bases between them. Here the CDR3 reads CASSLVAGNNEQFF. The CDR3 DNA reads TGCGCCAGCAGCTTGGTCGCCGGAAACAATGAGCAGTTCTTC.

The chain recombines TRBV12-3 or TRBV12-4 with TRBJ2-1, with 9 bases lining up with TRBD2. J lost 0 bases, V lost 6 bases, and 3 bases had no gene match. The CDR3 length is 15 residues. CDR3 amino acids: CASRALAGSYNEQFF. In DNA form, the CDR3 reads TGTGCCAGCAGGGCACTAGCGGGCTCCTACAATGAGCAGTTCTTC.

The V call is TRBV12-3 or TRBV12-4, the J call TRBJ2-4, with D unresolved. The CDR3 has 13 residues. The V gene lost 6 bases and the J gene lost 5 bases, with 11 bases spanning the gap. In nucleotides, the CDR3 is TGTGCCAGCAGCTACTGGTCGGAAAACATTCAGTACTTC. Residues: CASSYWSENIQYF.

This chain connects TRBV20-1 to TRBJ2-3; 12 nucleotides agree with TRBD2. The length of the CDR3 is 15 residues. The germline CDR1 and CDR2 sequences are DFQATT and SNEGSKA (reference sequence). Germline trimming cut 6 bases from V and 4 bases from J; bases unmatched to any gene: 8. The CDR3 loop reads CSAARTSGTADTQYF. The CDR3 DNA follows: TGCAGTGCCGCCAGGACTAGCGGGACAGCAGATACGCAGTATTTT.

The rearrangement uses TRBV7-3 and TRBJ2-4; TRBD2 matches 9 bases. The J segment lost 8 bases and the V segment lost 4 bases, leaving 12 bases of the junction unmatched. Germline CDR1 is SGHTA and CDR2 is FQGTGA. This CDR3 region has 16 residues. The CDR3 sequence: CASSSLGRGGTDIQYF. The CDR3 nucleotides are TGTGCCAGCAGCTCCTTGGGGCGGGGGGGCACCGACATTCAGTACTTC.

The rearrangement links TRBV7-2 to TRBJ1-6; TRBD1 is a possible D gene (6 bases). V dropped 5 bases and J dropped 3 bases, with 11 bases sitting between them. The CDR3 covers 15 residues. Per the germline V gene, CDR1 is SGHTA and CDR2 is FQGNSA. This CDR3 is CASSEDRIYNSPLHF. Written as DNA, the CDR3 is TGTGCCAGCAGCGAAGACAGGATCTATAATTCACCCCTCCACTTT.

This chain connects TRBV2 to TRBJ2-1; D not certain. Trimming cost V 2 bases and J 7 bases, with 6 bases left between them. The CDR3 runs 12 residues. CDR1 is SNHLY, CDR2 FYNNEI, per germline. The CDR3 DNA follows: TGTGCCAGCAGTGAACTCAGAAATGAGCAGTTCTTC. Its protein is CASSELRNEQFF. Supplemented by reference TRBV2 and TRBJ2-1, the full variable domain reads EPEVTQTPSHQVTQMGQEVILRCVPISNHLYFYWYRQILGQKVEFLVSFYNNEISEKSEIFDDQFSVERPDGSNFTLKIRSTKLEDSAMYFCASSELRNEQFFGPGTRLTVL.